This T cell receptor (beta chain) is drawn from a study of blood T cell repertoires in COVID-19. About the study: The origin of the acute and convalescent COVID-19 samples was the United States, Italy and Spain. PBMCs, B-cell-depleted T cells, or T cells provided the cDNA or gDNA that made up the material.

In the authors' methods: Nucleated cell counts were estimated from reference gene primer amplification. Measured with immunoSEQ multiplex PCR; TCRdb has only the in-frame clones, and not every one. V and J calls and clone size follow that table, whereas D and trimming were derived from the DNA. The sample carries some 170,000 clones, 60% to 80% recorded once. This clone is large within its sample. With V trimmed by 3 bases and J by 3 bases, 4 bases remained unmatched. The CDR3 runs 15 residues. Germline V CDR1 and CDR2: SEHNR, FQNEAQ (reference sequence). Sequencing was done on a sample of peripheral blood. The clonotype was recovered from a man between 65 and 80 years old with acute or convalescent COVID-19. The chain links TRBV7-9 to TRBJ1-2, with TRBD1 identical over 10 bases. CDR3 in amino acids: CASSLTGTGDYGYTF. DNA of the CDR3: TGTGCCAGCAGCTTGACCGGGACAGGGGACTATGGCTACACCTTC.